This T cell receptor (beta chain) was identified in a study of shared clonotypes between healthy human individuals. Notes on the study in general: Owing to a small donor count, the genetic and exposure-history diversity represented was limited.

This clone has just one count. Its matching antigen is unknown. The data were produced by immunoSEQ multiplex PCR, yet TCRdb's version contains in-frame clones alone and is incomplete. The sample carries over a million clones, about 74% recorded once. Every contributor of samples was a Caucasian grown-up residing in Nashville, Tennessee. V lost 2 bases to trimming and J lost 4 bases; unmatched junction nucleotides: 4. Germline lookup yields CDR1 SGHAT and CDR2 FQNNGV. The CDR3 contains 16 residues. The chain combines TRBV11-2 with TRBJ2-6, with TRBD1 matching over 8 bases. The sequence derives from a man aged 18 to 30 in good health. The sample comprised memory CD4+ T cells sorted from blood. Subset meaning: CD45RA-negative fraction. This chain's CDR3 is CASSLQGAWGANVLTF. CDR3 nucleotide sequence: TGTGCCAGCAGCTTACAGGGGGCGTGGGGGGCCAACGTCCTGACTTTC.